A single sample is the source of the 23 T cell receptor beta chains below, sequenced in a study of blood T cell repertoires in COVID-19. Sequencing was performed with immunoSEQ multiplex PCR; in TCRdb, only in-frame clones are kept and a portion is missing. The repertoire holds around 100,000 clones, with 84% as singletons. Sequenced: peripheral blood. The receptors come from a human donor in a cohort sampled during active COVID-19.

The chain links TRBV5-1 to TRBJ1-2; D is perhaps TRBD1 (5 bases). Germline V gene lookup returns CDR1 SGHRS and CDR2 YFSETQ. Trimming left V 4 bases short and J 0 bases short, with 13 bases between. The CDR3 sequence is 15 residues long. This chain's CDR3 is CASSAYRSSNYGYTF. CDR3 nucleotides: TGCGCCAGCAGCGCGTACAGGTCCTCTAACTATGGCTACACCTTC.

By its share, this clone is medium-sized. The gene calls are TRBV5-4 and TRBJ1-2, with 7 nucleotides matching TRBD1. This CDR3 contains 12 residues. From germline, CDR1 is SGHNT and CDR2 YYREEE (reference sequence). V was clipped by 4 bases and J by 12 bases; unmatched bases: 9. CDR3 region: CASSLRGQRDTF. The CDR3 DNA reads as TGTGCCAGCAGCCTTAGGGGGCAACGGGACACCTTC.

The chain recombines TRBV4-2 with TRBJ2-7; 8 nucleotides line up with TRBD2. The CDR3 spans 15 residues. Trimming cost V 0 bases and J 2 bases; bases outside gene matches: 3. Germline CDR1 and CDR2: LGHNA and YNFKEQ. CDR3 region: CASSQDREGAYEQYF. The DNA for the CDR3 is TGTGCCAGCAGCCAAGATCGGGAGGGTGCCTACGAGCAGTACTTC.

The rearrangement links TRBV2 to TRBJ2-1; no firm D call. Germline values: CDR1 SNHLY, CDR2 FYNNEI. The CDR3 contains 13 residues. Trimming left V 8 bases short and J 1 base short, with 9 bases between. As DNA, the CDR3 is TGTGCCAGCTTGCACCGGTCCTACAATGAGCAGTTCTTC. Translation: CASLHRSYNEQFF.

The CDR3 loop is CASSRGLATSYEQYF. The CDR3 DNA reads as TGCGCCAGCAGTCGCGGACTAGCGACATCCTACGAGCAGTACTTC. This rearrangement joins TRBV10-2 to TRBJ2-7; 9 bases match TRBD2. The J segment lost 1 base and the V segment lost 5 bases, leaving 6 bases of the junction unmatched. The germline V gene has CDR1 WSHSY and CDR2 SAAADI. This CDR3 is 15 amino acids long.

The chain uses TRBV7-6 and TRBJ2-7; D gene ambiguous. The length of the CDR3 is 12 residues. Trimming pared 2 bases from V and 6 bases from J, leaving 8 bases between. Germline CDR1 and CDR2: SGHVS and FNYEAQ. This chain's CDR3 is CASSLNGGEQYF. In DNA form, the CDR3 reads TGTGCCAGCAGCTTAAACGGTGGCGAGCAGTACTTC.

This rearrangement joins TRBV21-1 to TRBJ2-3; the listed D gene, TRBD2, was not tested against the DNA. TRBV21-1 is termed a pseudogene. This CDR3 region has 19 residues. The CDR3 protein is CASSTRGRGGYPLTDTQYF. The CDR3 DNA reads as TGTGCCAGCAGCACCCGAGGGCGGGGGGGCTATCCCCTCACAGATACGCAGTATTTT.

V and J are TRBV19 and TRBJ1-5; no firm D call. This CDR3 is 14 amino acids long. Trimming shortened V by 6 bases and J by 6 bases, and 15 bases separated the two germline ends. In germline, CDR1 is LNHDA, CDR2 SQIVND (reference sequence). The CDR3 sequence: CASRGGGSGQPQHF. The DNA for the CDR3 is TGTGCCAGTAGGGGTGGAGGCTCGGGTCAGCCCCAGCATTTT.

This clone has only a few counts. The V and J genes are TRBV9 and TRBJ2-3; D perhaps matches TRBD2 (8 bases). Germline CDR1 and CDR2: SGDLS and YYNGEE. V lost 3 bases to trimming and J lost 6 bases, with 23 bases between them. The length of the CDR3 is 17 residues. The CDR3 sequence: CASSEGAKRGPGDTQYF. The DNA of the CDR3 is TGTGCCAGCAGCGAGGGGGCTAAGCGGGGGCCCGGGGATACGCAGTATTTT.

This clone was seen a few times. This chain uses TRBV4-3 with TRBJ2-1; TRBD1 matches 7 bases. Germline V gene data show CDR1 as LGHNA and CDR2 as YSLEER. CDR3 length: 15 amino acids. The V segment lost 1 base and the J segment 4 bases; nucleotides outside the gene matches: 4. CDR3 in DNA: TGCGCCAGCAGCCAAGGCCAGGGGGAGTACAATGAGCAGTTCTTC. Residues: CASSQGQGEYNEQFF.

For the CDR3, the DNA is TGTGCCTGGAGTCTCATAGAGGAGCCCCAGCATTTT. Translated: CAWSLIEEPQHF. The chain links TRBV30 to TRBJ1-5, with D hard to call. The V gene lost 2 bases and the J gene lost 8 bases, with 10 bases spanning the gap. The CDR3 has 12 residues. CDR1 is GTSNPN, CDR2 SVGIG, per germline (reference sequence).

The chain uses TRBV5-1 and TRBJ1-1, with TRBD1 matching over 7 bases. Germline V gives CDR1 SGHRS, CDR2 YFSETQ. With V trimmed by 4 bases and J by 7 bases, 7 bases remained unmatched. The CDR3 consists of 13 residues. CDR3 residues: CASSPRGPSEAFF. CDR3 nucleotide sequence: TGCGCCAGCAGCCCAAGGGGGCCTAGTGAAGCTTTCTTT. The whole variable domain, remainder taken from reference TRBV5-1 and TRBJ1-1, is KAGVTQTPRYLIKTRGQQVTLSCSPISGHRSVSWYQQTPGQGLQFLFEYFSETQRNKGNFPGRFSGRQFSNSRSEMNVSTLELGDSALYLCASSPRGPSEAFFGQGTRLTVV.

V is TRBV5-4 and J is TRBJ1-2; D possibly corresponds to TRBD1 (6 bases). V was trimmed by 4 bases and J by 0 bases, leaving 10 bases between them. This CDR3 comprises 14 residues. Germline CDR1 SGHNT, CDR2 YYREEE (reference sequence). The chain's CDR3 is CASSPTGTNYGYTF. The CDR3 DNA sequence: TGTGCCAGCAGCCCCACAGGGACTAACTATGGCTACACCTTC. The full variable domain, completed using reference TRBV5-4 and TRBJ1-2, is ETGVTQSPTHLIKTRGQQVTLRCSSQSGHNTVSWYQQALGQGPQFIFQYYREEENGRGNFPPRFSGLQFPNYSSELNVNALELDDSALYLCASSPTGTNYGYTFGSGTRLTVV.

V gene TRBV7-2 combines with J gene TRBJ2-3; D not certain. CDR3 size: 14 residues. CDR1 is SGHTA and CDR2 is FQGNSA in the germline V gene. V dropped 1 base and J dropped 6 bases, with 11 bases sitting between them. The CDR3 sequence is CASSLGVSSDTQYF. CDR3 sequence (DNA): TGTGCCAGCAGCTTAGGGGTTAGCTCTGATACGCAGTATTTT. The full variable domain, its missing parts supplied by reference TRBV7-2 and TRBJ2-3, is GAGVSQSPSNKVTEKGKDVELRCDPISGHTALYWYRQSLGQGLEFLIYFQGNSAPDKSGLPSDRFSAERTGGSVSTLTIQRTQQEDSAVYLCASSLGVSSDTQYFGPGTRLTVL.

The V and J genes are TRBV5-6 and TRBJ2-2; 12 positions agree with TRBD2. Trimming at V came to 4 bases and at J to 4 bases, leaving 5 bases not matched to a gene. The germline V gene encodes CDR1 SGHDT and CDR2 YYEEEE. This CDR3 spans 16 amino acids. The CDR3 nucleotides read TGTGCCAGCAGCGCCGGACTAGCGGGGATCACCGGGGAGCTGTTTTTT. This encodes CASSAGLAGITGELFF.

On this clone itself: The junction shows a germline mismatch at one end, possibly a read error. The J gene is TRBJ2-5, the V gene TRBV7-7; TRBD2 matches 10 bases. The CDR3 contains 15 residues. The germline CDR1 and CDR2 sequences are SSHAT and FNYEAQ (reference sequence). CDR3 sequence (DNA): TGTGCTAGCAGCGGGGGGGTGGGGAACCAAGAGACCCAGTACTTC. This sequence encodes CASSGGVGNQETQYF.

The chain links TRBV9 to TRBJ2-2, with D possibly matching TRBD1 (6 bases). V lost 1 base, J lost 4 bases, and 8 bases lay in between. Looked up from germline, CDR1 is SGDLS and CDR2 is YYNGEE. The CDR3 consists of 14 residues. This CDR3 is CASSVLDSTGELFF. CDR3 in DNA: TGTGCCAGCAGCGTACTGGACAGCACCGGGGAGCTGTTTTTT.

CDR3 coding DNA: TGTGCCAGCAGTTCCCGGACAGCCATAAGGACCCAGTACTTC. It yields the protein CASSSRTAIRTQYF. The rearrangement joins TRBV6-5 to TRBJ2-5, with D perhaps TRBD1 (6 bases). The CDR3 sequence is 14 residues long. The germline gives CDR1 MNHEY, CDR2 SVGAGI. Trimming left V 4 bases short and J 7 bases short, with 16 bases between.

V and J are TRBV11-1 and TRBJ1-2; D is possibly TRBD1 (5 bases). This CDR3 has 15 amino acids. Trimming cost V 1 base and J 3 bases, with 12 bases left between them. CDR1 and CDR2 (germline): SGHAT, FQDESV (reference sequence). The CDR3 region is CASSLGRDGYYGYTF. CDR3 DNA sequence: TGTGCCAGCAGCTTAGGGCGGGACGGATACTATGGCTACACCTTC.

This chain links TRBV5-6 with TRBJ2-1, with TRBD1 identical over 10 bases. J lost 4 bases, V lost 3 bases, and 7 bases had no gene match. Germline values: CDR1 SGHDT, CDR2 YYEEEE. The CDR3 is 16 amino acids. CDR3 loop: CASSSGTGASYNEQFF. The CDR3 DNA sequence: TGTGCCAGCAGCTCCGGGACAGGGGCCTCTTACAATGAGCAGTTCTTC.

The chain couples TRBV5-1 to TRBJ1-5, with D possibly TRBD1 on 6 matching bases. The length of the CDR3 is 15 residues. Trimming pared 2 bases from V and 5 bases from J, leaving 14 bases between. CDR1 and CDR2 from the germline V gene are SGHRS and YFSETQ. The CDR3 loop is CASSLEGHDYQPQHF. CDR3 sequence (DNA): TGCGCCAGCAGCTTAGAGGGACACGATTATCAGCCCCAGCATTTT.

Only a few counts were recorded for this clone. This chain uses TRBV7-9 with TRBJ2-3; 10 bases agree with TRBD2. The CDR3 consists of 16 residues. The trim removed 3 bases at V and 1 base at J, leaving 4 bases unmatched. Germline loops: CDR1 SEHNR, CDR2 FQNEAQ (reference sequence). The CDR3 DNA reads TGTGCCAGCAGCTTCGGACTAGCGGTGGGCACAGATACGCAGTATTTT. Protein sequence: CASSFGLAVGTDTQYF. Looking up the rest from reference TRBV7-9 and TRBJ2-3 gives the full variable domain: DTGVSQNPRHKITKRGQNVTFRCDPISEHNRLYWYRQTLGQGPEFLTYFQNEAQLEKSRLLSDRFSAERPKGSFSTLEIQRTEQGDSAMYLCASSFGLAVGTDTQYFGPGTRLTVL.

The V gene is TRBV7-2, the J gene TRBJ1-2; D is possibly TRBD1 (5 bases). The CDR3 consists of 14 residues. The ends were cut back, 3 bases at V and 3 bases at J, with 11 bases in the middle. Germline assignment: CDR1 SGHTA and CDR2 FQGNSA. CDR3 loop: CASSLTAGDYGYTF. The CDR3 DNA sequence: TGTGCCAGCAGCTTGACGGCGGGGGACTATGGCTACACCTTC. Variable domain in full (rest from reference TRBV7-2 and TRBJ1-2): GAGVSQSPSNKVTEKGKDVELRCDPISGHTALYWYRQSLGQGLEFLIYFQGNSAPDKSGLPSDRFSAERTGGSVSTLTIQRTQQEDSAVYLCASSLTAGDYGYTFGSGTRLTVV.